Below are 31 T cell receptor beta chains sequenced from a single sample in a study of cytomegalovirus exposure and HLA in healthy donors. Researchers ran the PCR with 60 Vbeta and 13 Jbeta primers. Measured with immunoSEQ multiplex PCR; TCRdb has only the in-frame clones, and not every one. This table lists around 50,000 clones. Sequencing was done on a sample of PBMCs. The receptors stem from a female donor in good health and CMV-seronegative.

DNA for the CDR3: TGCGCCAGCAGCCAAGATATAGGCGGGTCTACGCTGCGCGGGGCCAACGTCCTGACTTTC. Translation: CASSQDIGGSTLRGANVLTF. The V call is TRBV4-1, the J call TRBJ2-6, with a weak D call TRBD2 (5 bases). The CDR3 consists of 20 residues. V was pared by 0 bases and J by 4 bases, with 22 bases between. The germline V gene has CDR1 MGHRA and CDR2 YSYEKL.

The CDR3 DNA follows: TGCGCCAGCAGCCCGGGTCACACTGAAGCTTTCTTT. Translating gives CASSPGHTEAFF. This sequence joins TRBV5-1 and TRBJ1-1; D gene ambiguous. The CDR3 extends over 12 amino acids. Germline V gene lookup returns CDR1 SGHRS and CDR2 YFSETQ. V was pared by 4 bases and J by 3 bases, with 7 bases between. Together with reference TRBV5-1 and TRBJ1-1, the CDR3 gives the full variable domain: KAGVTQTPRYLIKTRGQQVTLSCSPISGHRSVSWYQQTPGQGLQFLFEYFSETQRNKGNFPGRFSGRQFSNSRSEMNVSTLELGDSALYLCASSPGHTEAFFGQGTRLTVV.

The gene calls are TRBV9 and TRBJ2-7; 10 bases match TRBD2. Germline CDR1 is SGDLS and CDR2 is YYNGEE. V dropped 3 bases and J dropped 3; count of bases not matched to a gene: 6. The CDR3 is 15 residues long. CDR3 residues: CASSASSGSNYEQYF. CDR3 bases: TGTGCCAGCAGCGCATCTAGCGGGAGTAACTACGAGCAGTACTTC.

The gene calls are TRBV19 and TRBJ1-2; 10 bases align to TRBD1. V trimming: 1 base; J trimming: 4 bases; junction bases outside the gene matches: 9. Germline V lookup: CDR1 LNHDA, CDR2 SQIVND (reference sequence). The CDR3 runs to 17 residues. In DNA form, the CDR3 reads TGTGCCAGTAGTATAGGGGCAAGCCGGACAGGGGGCTATGGCTACACCTTC. As protein: CASSIGASRTGGYGYTF.

The V gene is TRBV6-5, the J gene TRBJ2-2, with D possibly TRBD2 on 7 matching bases. CDR1 and CDR2 (germline): MNHEY, SVGAGI. V shed 2 bases and J shed 5 bases, with 9 bases lying between them. The CDR3 spans 14 residues. In nucleotides, the CDR3 is TGTGCCAGCAGTTACAGGGGGGGAACCGGGGAGCTGTTTTTT. Protein: CASSYRGGTGELFF.

The rearrangement links TRBV10-3 to TRBJ2-7; D is possibly TRBD1 (6 bases). Between the trimmed V and J ends, which lost 4 bases and 0 bases, there was a span of 10 bases. The CDR3 length is 14 residues. Germline V gene data show CDR1 as ENHRY and CDR2 as SYGVKD. Here the CDR3 reads CAISGGRISYEQYF. As DNA, the CDR3 is TGTGCCATCAGTGGGGGGCGTATCTCCTACGAGCAGTACTTC.

This chain uses TRBV4-1 with TRBJ1-1, with D hard to call. Germline V lookup: CDR1 MGHRA, CDR2 YSYEKL. The germline V and J ends were trimmed by 1 base and 4 bases, with 10 bases remaining between them. The CDR3 spans 14 residues. DNA of the CDR3: TGCGCCAGCAGCCAAGTGGTTTTCGGCACTGAAGCTTTCTTT. This gives the protein CASSQVVFGTEAFF.

The chain has TRBV29-1 and TRBJ1-1; D unclear. Germline loops: CDR1 SQVTM, CDR2 ANQGSEA. The CDR3 extends over 14 amino acids. Trimming pared 0 bases from V and 1 base from J, leaving 9 bases between. CDR3 in amino acids: CSVEDWSENTEAFF. In DNA form, the CDR3 reads TGCAGCGTTGAAGATTGGTCAGAGAACACTGAAGCTTTCTTT.

The V call is TRBV14, the J call TRBJ2-7; TRBD2 matches at 7 bases. V was pared by 4 bases and J by 4 bases, with 10 bases of the junction left unmatched. The CDR3 contains 15 residues. Germline CDR1 is SGHDN and CDR2 is FVKESK. As DNA, the CDR3 is TGTGCCAGCAGCCGCGCAGGGACTACCTGGTACGAGCAGTACTTC. As protein: CASSRAGTTWYEQYF.

This chain uses TRBV4-1 with TRBJ2-1; D perhaps matches TRBD2 (5 bases). The V gene lost 5 bases and the J gene lost 0 bases, with 17 bases spanning the gap. The CDR3 has 17 amino acids. CDR1 and CDR2 (germline): MGHRA, YSYEKL. CDR3 in DNA: TGCGCCAGCAGCTACCCCTATGGCGGAGGCTCCTACAATGAGCAGTTCTTC. The encoded protein is CASSYPYGGGSYNEQFF.

The rearrangement links TRBV18 to TRBJ2-7, with 12 nucleotides matching TRBD2. This CDR3 spans 16 amino acids. Germline trimming cut 3 bases from V and 8 bases from J; bases unmatched to any gene: 11. Germline values: CDR1 KGHSH, CDR2 LQKENI. In DNA, the CDR3 is TGTGCCAGCTCACCGGGTCTGGCTAGCGGGAGGGAGAAGCAGTACTTC. Translation: CASSPGLASGREKQYF.

The chain combines TRBV18 with TRBJ1-1; TRBD1 aligns across 7 bases. Trimming cost V 6 bases and J 3 bases; bases outside gene matches: 7. Germline lookup yields CDR1 KGHSH and CDR2 LQKENI. The CDR3 covers 14 residues. The chain's CDR3 is CASSFRGSDTEAFF. As DNA, the CDR3 is TGTGCCAGCTCGTTCAGGGGGTCGGACACTGAAGCTTTCTTT.

V gene TRBV9 combines with J gene TRBJ2-5, with 9 bases matching TRBD1. Germline loops: CDR1 SGDLS, CDR2 YYNGEE. With V trimmed by 4 bases and J by 11 bases, 9 bases remained unmatched. The CDR3 runs 13 residues. The DNA for the CDR3 is TGTGCCAGCAGCTCCGGACAGGGGCGTGAGCAGTACTTC. As protein: CASSSGQGREQYF.

The V and J genes are TRBV7-9 and TRBJ1-1; 8 bases are a match to TRBD1. Germline assignment: CDR1 SEHNR and CDR2 FQNEAQ (reference sequence). The CDR3 sequence is 14 residues long. CDR3 in DNA: TGTGTCGGGACAGGTACCCTCTCTGGCACTGAAGCTTTCTTT. Protein: CVGTGTLSGTEAFF.

The genes are TRBV30 and TRBJ2-7, with a possible D match to TRBD2 (5 bases). Germline loops: CDR1 GTSNPN, CDR2 SVGIG (reference sequence). The CDR3 runs 14 residues. Trimming took off 0 bases at V and 5 bases at J, with 14 bases between the two ends. CDR3 sequence: CAWSVGGSGHEQYF. DNA of the CDR3: TGTGCCTGGAGTGTTGGTGGGAGTGGCCACGAGCAGTACTTC.

The V gene is TRBV7-9, the J gene TRBJ2-7; D remains ambiguous. V was pared by 3 bases and J by 4 bases, with 4 bases between. The length of the CDR3 is 11 residues. Germline CDR1 is SEHNR and CDR2 is FQNEAQ (reference sequence). The CDR3 is CASSFQYEQYF. The CDR3, as DNA: TGTGCCAGCAGCTTCCAATACGAGCAGTACTTC.

The V gene is TRBV5-1, the J gene TRBJ2-7; TRBD2 aligns across 7 bases. CDR3 length: 15 amino acids. Per germline, CDR1 SGHRS and CDR2 YFSETQ. J gave up 6 bases and V 0 bases, and 9 bases lay outside the gene matches. The CDR3 bases are TGCGCCAGCAGCTTGGACCCTAGCGGCCTCGGCGAGCAGTACTTC. As protein: CASSLDPSGLGEQYF.

The gene calls are TRBV5-8 and TRBJ1-4; a possible D gene is TRBD1 (5 bases). In germline, CDR1 is SGHTS, CDR2 YDEGEE. The CDR3 length is 16 residues. V was pared by 1 base and J by 8 bases, with 18 bases between. The CDR3 region has the DNA TGTGCCAGCAGCTTGAACCAGAGACAGATAGGCGAAAAACTGTTTTTT. This sequence encodes CASSLNQRQIGEKLFF.

V and J are TRBV19 and TRBJ1-5, with D tentatively TRBD1 (6 bases). In germline, CDR1 is LNHDA, CDR2 SQIVND (reference sequence). The CDR3 has 14 residues. V lost 3 bases and J 8 bases, leaving 14 bases between the germline ends. DNA of the CDR3: TGTGCCAGTAGTATCAGGGGCTCCGGTGAGCCCCAGCATTTT. Protein sequence: CASSIRGSGEPQHF.

V usage is TRBV29-1 and J usage is TRBJ2-7, with TRBD1 matching over 11 bases. Germline loops: CDR1 SQVTM, CDR2 ANQGSEA. The ends lost 7 bases at V and 5 bases at J; junction bases unmatched: 10. The CDR3 totals 14 residues. The CDR3 DNA reads TGCAGCGGGATGGACAGGGGGCCGGAGCACGAGCAGTACTTC. As protein: CSGMDRGPEHEQYF.

The rearrangement links TRBV7-2 to TRBJ1-6; possible D gene TRBD1, 5 bases. Trimming stripped 0 bases from V and 1 base from J, with 10 bases between. The CDR3 length is 17 residues. Germline V gene data show CDR1 as SGHTA and CDR2 as FQGNSA. The CDR3 reads CASSLAGGGSYNSPLHF. CDR3 bases: TGTGCCAGCAGCTTAGCGGGGGGGGGATCCTATAATTCACCCCTCCACTTT.

V usage is TRBV12-5 and J usage is TRBJ1-1; TRBD1 aligns across 9 bases. Germline-derived CDR1 and CDR2 are LGHNT and FRNRAP. J gave up 5 bases and V 6 bases, and 13 bases lay outside the gene matches. The CDR3 loop spans 16 amino acids. The CDR3 spells CASGPGGTGRRTEAFF. Here the CDR3 DNA reads TGTGCTAGTGGCCCTGGCGGGACAGGGAGGAGAACTGAAGCTTTCTTT.

The chain combines TRBV6-5 with TRBJ1-5; 7 bases are shared with TRBD1. Germline V lookup: CDR1 MNHEY, CDR2 SVGAGI. The CDR3 loop spans 12 amino acids. Trimming at V came to 6 bases and at J to 7 bases, leaving 3 bases not matched to a gene. The CDR3 DNA reads TGTGCCAGCAGACAGGGGCTGCAGCCCCAGCATTTT. Protein product: CASRQGLQPQHF.

The chain carries TRBV25-1 and TRBJ1-6; 7 nucleotides agree with TRBD1. Unmatched junction bases numbered 3, after V lost 1 base and J lost 9 bases. This CDR3 is built from 14 residues. Germline CDR1 reads MGHDK; CDR2 reads SYGVNS. The CDR3 sequence is CASSESGGRSPLHF. As DNA, the CDR3 is TGTGCCAGCAGTGAATCAGGGGGACGTTCACCCCTCCACTTT. Combining the CDR3 with reference TRBV25-1 and TRBJ1-6 gives the whole variable domain EADIYQTPRYLVIGTGKKITLECSQTMGHDKMYWYQQDPGMELHLIHYSYGVNSTEKGDLSSESTVSRIRTEHFPLTLESARPSHTSQYLCASSESGGRSPLHFGNGTRLTVT.

The rearrangement joins TRBV7-2 to TRBJ2-5; 8 nucleotides line up with TRBD2. With 3 bases clipped from V and 1 base from J, the junction kept 4 bases outside the gene matches. The CDR3 runs to 15 residues. In germline, CDR1 is SGHTA, CDR2 FQGNSA. CDR3: CASSFGGGRQETQYF. The CDR3 coding sequence is TGTGCCAGCAGCTTCGGGGGGGGCCGCCAAGAGACCCAGTACTTC.

The chain's CDR3 is CASSQVGPGKLFF. The CDR3 DNA is TGCGCCAGCAGCCAAGTCGGGCCAGGGAAACTGTTTTTT. V is TRBV4-3 and J is TRBJ1-4, with a tentative D call TRBD1 (5 bases). CDR1 is LGHNA and CDR2 is YSLEER in the germline V gene. Trimming left V 1 base short and J 11 bases short, with 11 bases between. There are 13 residues in the CDR3.

The chain links TRBV9 to TRBJ2-2; maybe TRBD2 (6 bases). The CDR3 extends over 16 amino acids. Germline CDR1 is SGDLS and CDR2 is YYNGEE. V gave up 0 bases and J gave up 6 bases, with 15 bases separating them. The CDR3 bases are TGTGCCAGCAGCGTAGGCGGCTTAGGAGGGGCCGGGGAGCTGTTTTTT. Its protein product is CASSVGGLGGAGELFF.

V and J are TRBV19 and TRBJ2-2, with 10 nucleotides matching TRBD2. The CDR3 covers 17 residues. The germline gives CDR1 LNHDA, CDR2 SQIVND (reference sequence). Trimming took 6 bases from V and 3 from J; bases not matched to a gene: 10. This chain's CDR3 is CASRSSGSTPYTGELFF. In nucleotides, the CDR3 is TGTGCCAGTAGATCTAGCGGGAGCACCCCGTACACCGGGGAGCTGTTTTTT.

This rearrangement joins TRBV5-1 to TRBJ1-1, with 8 bases that match TRBD1. The germline gives CDR1 SGHRS, CDR2 YFSETQ. This CDR3 has 16 residues. V lost 4 bases, J lost 1 base, and 9 bases stayed unmatched. DNA for the CDR3: TGCGCCAGCAGCCGTTCCAGGGGGCAGGGGAACACTGAAGCTTTCTTT. This translates into CASSRSRGQGNTEAFF.

The CDR3 DNA reads TGCGCCAGCAGCATTGGAAATAGCGGCACAGATACGCAGTATTTT. Its protein product is CASSIGNSGTDTQYF. The chain uses TRBV5-1 and TRBJ2-3, with D possibly TRBD2 on 5 matching bases. CDR1 is SGHRS, CDR2 YFSETQ, per germline. CDR3 length equals 15 residues. V lost 4 bases to trimming and J lost 1 base, with 13 bases between them.

The chain is built from TRBV6-1 and TRBJ2-7; 8 bases are shared with TRBD2. V lost 7 bases to trimming and J lost 2 bases; unmatched junction nucleotides: 7. From germline, CDR1 is MNHNS and CDR2 SASEGT. This CDR3 has 14 residues. CDR3 region: CASIRTSSAYEQYF. The CDR3 DNA reads as TGTGCCAGCATTAGGACTAGCAGTGCCTACGAGCAGTACTTC.